Below are 26 T cell receptor beta chains sequenced from a single sample in a study of CXCR3-negative and CXCR3-positive naive CD8 T cells. The study made its TRB cDNA libraries by 5' RACE, adding UMI labels. Following a re-call of the 5' RACE reads, TCRdb has one entry per CDR3 protein and lacks DNA. The sample holds roughly 40,000 distinct CDR3 sequences. Sequences were obtained from memory CD8+ T cells from blood. The receptors were gathered from a human donor in good health. Some clones in this sample may be carry-over from other donors' samples.

J is TRBJ2-4 and V is TRBV20-1; no DNA is available, so the TRBD1 call from TCRdb remains unchecked. Germline CDR1 and CDR2: DFQATT and SNEGSKA (reference sequence). The CDR3 totals 14 residues. The CDR3: CSARTMAELNIQYF.

The chain joins TRBV4-3 to TRBJ2-1; checking the TCRdb D call of TRBD2 is not possible without DNA. This CDR3 has 15 residues. CDR1 and CDR2 from the germline V gene are LGHNA and YSLEER. The CDR3 sequence: CASSQDHLVGNEQFF.

The gene calls are TRBV6-5 and TRBJ2-7. CDR1 is MNHEY, CDR2 SVGAGI, per germline. The CDR3 sequence is 17 residues long. CDR3 residues: CASRHQIGQRRSYEQYF.

The J gene is TRBJ2-3, the V gene TRBV5-1. This CDR3 contains 15 residues. Germline V lookup: CDR1 SGHRS, CDR2 YFSETQ. CDR3 in amino acids: CASSLARSITDTQYF. The full variable domain, completed using reference TRBV5-1 and TRBJ2-3, is KAGVTQTPRYLIKTRGQQVTLSCSPISGHRSVSWYQQTPGQGLQFLFEYFSETQRNKGNFPGRFSGRQFSNSRSEMNVSTLELGDSALYLCASSLARSITDTQYFGPGTRLTVL.

V usage is TRBV6-6 and J usage is TRBJ1-2; TCRdb's D gene call, TRBD1, goes unchecked for lack of DNA. The CDR3 has 15 amino acids. The V gene's germline CDR1 is MNHNY and CDR2 SVGAGI (reference sequence). CDR3 sequence reads: CASSSSGTGYYGYTF.

The rearrangement links TRBV9 to TRBJ2-3. There are 15 residues in the CDR3. Germline V lookup: CDR1 SGDLS, CDR2 YYNGEE. Here the CDR3 reads CASSVGNFDTDTQYF.

CDR3 sequence: CASSLVLGITDTQYF. V is TRBV7-2 and J is TRBJ2-3. Germline CDR1 SGHTA, CDR2 FQGNSA. The CDR3 loop spans 15 amino acids.

The V and J genes are TRBV5-1 and TRBJ2-1; lacking DNA, the TRBD1 call made by TCRdb goes unchecked. The CDR3 runs 17 residues. The germline V gene has CDR1 SGHRS and CDR2 YFSETQ. This CDR3 is CASSLGNRGLSYNEQFF.

The rearrangement joins TRBV27 to TRBJ2-3; lacking DNA, the TRBD1 call made by TCRdb goes unchecked. The germline gives CDR1 MNHEY, CDR2 SMNVEV (reference sequence). The CDR3 totals 15 residues. CDR3 protein: CASSGPGLGTDTQYF.

The rearrangement joins TRBV7-8 to TRBJ2-7. Germline V gives CDR1 SGHVS, CDR2 FQNEAQ. This CDR3 has 13 amino acids. The CDR3 loop reads CASSLAGSYEQYF.

This chain connects TRBV29-1 to TRBJ2-3; no DNA is available, so the TRBD2 call from TCRdb remains unchecked. There are 16 residues in the CDR3. CDR1 and CDR2 (germline): SQVTM, ANQGSEA. The CDR3 loop reads CSVGGSTSGITDTQYF.

The chain couples TRBV6-2 or TRBV6-3 to TRBJ2-4; absent DNA, TCRdb's TRBD2 call cannot be checked. Germline V gene lookup returns CDR1 MNHEY and CDR2 SVGEGT. The CDR3 is 18 amino acids. The CDR3 loop reads CASRSPLGLNLAKNIQYF.

J is TRBJ2-1 and V is TRBV27; the TCRdb D gene call, TRBD2, has no DNA to confirm it. The CDR3 extends over 15 amino acids. The V gene's germline CDR1 is MNHEY and CDR2 SMNVEV (reference sequence). The CDR3 region is CASSLGGGHHNEQFF.

The chain joins TRBV6-5 to TRBJ2-1; the TCRdb call, TRBD1, lacks DNA for checking. This CDR3 is built from 15 residues. The germline V gene has CDR1 MNHEY and CDR2 SVGAGI. The chain's CDR3 is CASSYFGQPPNEQFF.

The chain uses TRBV28 and TRBJ2-1. From germline, CDR1 is MDHEN and CDR2 SYDVKM. This CDR3 has 15 residues. The CDR3 sequence: CASSSRPSSYNEQFF. Full variable domain (rest looked up from reference TRBV28 and TRBJ2-1): DVKVTQSSRYLVKRTGEKVFLECVQDMDHENMFWYRQDPGLGLRLIYFSYDVKMKEKGDIPEGYSVSREKKERFSLILESASTNQTSMYLCASSSRPSSYNEQFFGPGTRLTVL.

This chain links TRBV6-5 with TRBJ2-1; the TRBD2 assignment by TCRdb is unverifiable without DNA. Germline lookup yields CDR1 MNHEY and CDR2 SVGAGI. The CDR3 runs to 12 residues. The CDR3 region is CASSYGGLEQFF.

The chain carries TRBV10-1 and TRBJ1-2; TCRdb indicates TRBD1, and absent DNA this call remains unverified. CDR1 and CDR2 from the germline V gene are WNHNN and SYGVQD (reference sequence). The CDR3 is made up of 12 amino acids. CDR3 protein: CASSDGGIGYTF.

V gene TRBV28 combines with J gene TRBJ2-3; the D call of TRBD2 rests on TCRdb alone, since no DNA is present to check it. Germline loops: CDR1 MDHEN, CDR2 SYDVKM. The CDR3 has 15 residues. Here the CDR3 reads CASSFPAGGTDTQYF. The full variable domain, completed using reference TRBV28 and TRBJ2-3, is DVKVTQSSRYLVKRTGEKVFLECVQDMDHENMFWYRQDPGLGLRLIYFSYDVKMKEKGDIPEGYSVSREKKERFSLILESASTNQTSMYLCASSFPAGGTDTQYFGPGTRLTVL.

The chain couples TRBV4-1 to TRBJ2-2; the TCRdb D gene call, TRBD2, has no DNA to confirm it. The germline gives CDR1 MGHRA, CDR2 YSYEKL. The CDR3 runs to 17 residues. The CDR3 loop reads CASSQESLGSITGELFF.

This chain links TRBV5-5 with TRBJ2-1. CDR1 is SGHKS and CDR2 is YYEKEE in the germline V gene (reference sequence). The CDR3 spans 11 residues. This chain's CDR3 is CASSLINEQFF.

V and J are TRBV11-3 and TRBJ2-4; TCRdb's assignment of TRBD1 cannot be checked, as there is no DNA. CDR1 is SGHNT, CDR2 YENEEA, per germline. The CDR3 extends over 16 amino acids. CDR3 sequence reads: CASSRTGEGTKNIQYF.

V gene TRBV5-6 combines with J gene TRBJ2-3; the TCRdb call, TRBD1, lacks DNA for checking. The CDR3 spans 16 residues. Germline V gene data show CDR1 as SGHDT and CDR2 as YYEEEE. The CDR3 spells CASSSFRQYSTDTQYF.

This chain joins TRBV13 and TRBJ2-3; TCRdb's assignment of TRBD1 cannot be checked, as there is no DNA. CDR1 is PRHDT, CDR2 FYEKMQ, per germline (reference sequence). This CDR3 spans 15 amino acids. The CDR3 protein is CASSGTGPRTDTQYF.

The chain joins TRBV28 to TRBJ2-7; TCRdb reports TRBD1, a call that lacks DNA to check it against. This CDR3 is built from 14 residues. Germline values: CDR1 MDHEN, CDR2 SYDVKM. The CDR3 loop reads CASSLSTGGHEQYF. The complete variable domain, with remaining parts taken from reference TRBV28 and TRBJ2-7, reads DVKVTQSSRYLVKRTGEKVFLECVQDMDHENMFWYRQDPGLGLRLIYFSYDVKMKEKGDIPEGYSVSREKKERFSLILESASTNQTSMYLCASSLSTGGHEQYFGPGTRLTVT.

The rearrangement uses TRBV7-2 and TRBJ2-7; TCRdb indicates TRBD1, and absent DNA this call remains unverified. Germline loops: CDR1 SGHTA, CDR2 FQGNSA. The CDR3 runs to 15 residues. Here the CDR3 reads CASSRTGDSSYEQYF.

The chain links TRBV5-5 to TRBJ2-5. This CDR3 has 13 amino acids. CDR1 and CDR2 from the germline V gene are SGHKS and YYEKEE (reference sequence). CDR3 amino acids: CASSQGYQETQYF.